The 23 T cell receptor beta chains reported below all come from one sample, sequenced in a study of cytomegalovirus exposure and HLA in healthy donors. Both 60 Vbeta primers and 13 Jbeta primers went into the PCR. Data came from immunoSEQ multiplex PCR; TCRdb stores just in-frame clones and leaves some out. The sample consists of over 95,000 clones, roughly 80% of them appearing once. Sequencing was performed on PBMCs. Source of these receptors: a woman aged 25 to 39 in good health and CMV-seropositive.

This chain joins TRBV30 and TRBJ1-5; 7 bases line up with TRBD1. The germline CDR1 and CDR2 sequences are GTSNPN and SVGIG (reference sequence). J lost 3 bases, V lost 1 base, and 6 bases had no gene match. This CDR3 has 15 residues. The CDR3 loop is CAWSADRSFNQPQHF. The CDR3 DNA reads TGTGCCTGGAGTGCGGACAGGTCCTTCAATCAGCCCCAGCATTTT. The full variable domain, its missing parts supplied by reference TRBV30 and TRBJ1-5, is SQTIHQWPATLVQPVGSPLSLECTVEGTSNPNLYWYRQAAGRGLQLLFYSVGIGQISSEVPQNLSASRPQDRQFILSSKKLLLSDSGFYLCAWSADRSFNQPQHFGDGTRLSIL.

The rearrangement joins TRBV7-9 to TRBJ2-5; D call uncertain. The DNA matches TRBJ2-7 better at its end, which makes the J call doubtful. CDR3 length: 13 amino acids. Per the germline V gene, CDR1 is SEHNR and CDR2 is FQNEAQ (reference sequence). For the CDR3, the DNA is TGTGCCAGCAGCTTTTACCACTCCTACGAGCAGTACTTC. The encoded protein is CASSFYHSYEQYF.

This clone was detected only once. This chain links TRBV25-1 with TRBJ1-4; D is possibly TRBD1 (5 bases). The ends were cut back, 4 bases at V and 2 bases at J, with 11 bases in the middle. CDR1 MGHDK and CDR2 SYGVNS come from the germline V gene. The CDR3 contains 15 residues. In DNA, the CDR3 is TGTGCCAGCAGTGTAAGCAGGGCGACTAATGAAAAACTGTTTTTT. Its protein is CASSVSRATNEKLFF.

In DNA form, the CDR3 reads TGCGCCAGCAGCGAGCGGGAGTTCTACGAGCAGTACTTC. Its translation is CASSEREFYEQYF. V usage is TRBV4-1 and J usage is TRBJ2-5; TRBD2 matches 8 bases. The end of the DNA fits TRBJ2-7 better, so the J call may be wrong. Germline CDR1 reads MGHRA; CDR2 reads YSYEKL. The length of the CDR3 is 13 residues.

The CDR3 region is CASSEVRDIRDEKLFF. For the CDR3, the DNA is TGTGCCAGCAGTGAAGTTCGGGACATACGGGATGAAAAACTGTTTTTT. The gene calls are TRBV6-1 and TRBJ1-4, with a weak D call TRBD1 (6 bases). This CDR3 region has 16 residues. V was pared by 1 base and J by 6 bases, with 15 bases between. Germline lookup yields CDR1 MNHNS and CDR2 SASEGT.

The CDR3 loop reads CASSGTGYNEQFF. The CDR3, as DNA: TGTGCCAGCAGCGGAACAGGCTACAATGAGCAGTTCTTC. The rearrangement joins TRBV5-4 to TRBJ2-1, with D perhaps TRBD1 (5 bases). With 4 bases removed from V and 3 bases from J, the gap between germline ends came to 8 bases. CDR1 and CDR2 from the germline V gene are SGHNT and YYREEE (reference sequence). CDR3 length equals 13 residues.

The chain carries TRBV5-4 and TRBJ1-1; D call uncertain. The CDR3 is 14 amino acids. Germline V CDR1 and CDR2: SGHNT, YYREEE (reference sequence). The ends were cut back, 4 bases at V and 4 bases at J, with 14 bases in the middle. CDR3 region: CASSVSDRGTEAFF. The DNA of the CDR3 is TGTGCCAGCAGCGTATCGGACCGGGGCACTGAAGCTTTCTTT.

The chain has TRBV5-4 and TRBJ2-1, with a possible D match to TRBD2 (6 bases). This CDR3 is 14 amino acids long. The V end was cut by 2 bases, the J end by 4 bases, with 10 bases between. The germline V gene has CDR1 SGHNT and CDR2 YYREEE (reference sequence). CDR3 amino acids: CASSLNLAYNEQFF. As DNA, the CDR3 is TGTGCCAGCAGCTTAAACCTAGCGTACAATGAGCAGTTCTTC. The full variable domain, with the rest looked up from reference TRBV5-4 and TRBJ2-1, is ETGVTQSPTHLIKTRGQQVTLRCSSQSGHNTVSWYQQALGQGPQFIFQYYREEENGRGNFPPRFSGLQFPNYSSELNVNALELDDSALYLCASSLNLAYNEQFFGPGTRLTVL.

The J gene is TRBJ1-5, the V gene TRBV21-1; TRBD1, the D gene given by the table, was not confirmed from the DNA. TRBV21-1 corresponds to a pseudogene. The CDR3 extends over 19 amino acids. The CDR3 DNA reads TGTGCCAGCAGCAAAGGAGGTCGAACAGGGGAAACGTGCAATCAGCCCCAGCATTTT. It translates to CASSKGGRTGETCNQPQHF.

This clone was counted only a few times. The chain uses TRBV5-4 and TRBJ2-7, with 13 bases matching TRBD2. The CDR3 is made up of 18 amino acids. Per germline, CDR1 SGHNT and CDR2 YYREEE (reference sequence). V was clipped by 0 bases and J by 1 base; unmatched bases: 7. In DNA, the CDR3 is TGTGCCAGCAGCTTGGGGGGGACTAGCGGGGCGGCATCCTACGAGCAGTACTTC. This gives the protein CASSLGGTSGAASYEQYF.

V gene TRBV27 combines with J gene TRBJ1-5; 7 bases are shared with TRBD1. This CDR3 is 15 amino acids long. The V segment lost 6 bases and the J segment 7 bases; nucleotides outside the gene matches: 12. The germline V gene encodes CDR1 MNHEY and CDR2 SMNVEV (reference sequence). The DNA for the CDR3 is TGTGCCAGCAGCCGCTTACAGGGGAATGGGCAGCCCCAGCATTTT. It specifies CASSRLQGNGQPQHF.

The V call is TRBV7-9, the J call TRBJ2-7; 8 bases align to TRBD1. With V trimmed by 3 bases and J by 4 bases, 2 bases remained unmatched. The CDR3 is 13 residues long. The germline V gene has CDR1 SEHNR and CDR2 FQNEAQ (reference sequence). CDR3 sequence reads: CASSFRGRYEQYF. The CDR3 DNA reads TGTGCCAGCAGCTTCAGGGGGCGGTACGAGCAGTACTTC.

J is TRBJ1-1 and V is TRBV10-3; the match to TRBD1 covers 8 bases. The CDR3 runs to 16 residues. Germline CDR1 is ENHRY and CDR2 is SYGVKD. The V segment lost 0 bases and the J segment 3 bases; nucleotides outside the gene matches: 6. The CDR3 reads CAISESPGGADTEAFF. In DNA, the CDR3 is TGTGCCATCAGTGAGTCGCCAGGGGGCGCCGACACTGAAGCTTTCTTT.

This clone was observed a few times. The gene calls are TRBV5-6 and TRBJ1-5; D possibly corresponds to TRBD1 (5 bases). V lost 3 bases and J 1 base, leaving 11 bases between the germline ends. The V gene's germline CDR1 is SGHDT and CDR2 YYEEEE. The CDR3 covers 15 residues. The CDR3 region has the DNA TGTGCCAGCAGCTATCGGGGGACGAGCAATCAGCCCCAGCATTTT. It specifies CASSYRGTSNQPQHF.

This chain joins TRBV6-5 and TRBJ1-2; 7 positions agree with TRBD1. V was pared by 6 bases and J by 6 bases, with 7 bases of the junction left unmatched. This CDR3 is 13 amino acids long. CDR1 and CDR2 from the germline V gene are MNHEY and SVGAGI. In nucleotides, the CDR3 is TGTGCCAGCAGCGACAGGGCCAACGATGGCTACACCTTC. It codes for CASSDRANDGYTF.

The V and J genes are TRBV6-6 and TRBJ2-2, with TRBD1 identical over 7 bases. This CDR3 is 15 amino acids long. Per germline, CDR1 MNHNY and CDR2 SVGAGI (reference sequence). V trimming: 6 bases; J trimming: 6 bases; junction bases outside the gene matches: 10. CDR3 in DNA: TGTGCCAGCAGCTACCTACAACAGGGGCCCGGGGAGCTGTTTTTT. Its protein product is CASSYLQQGPGELFF.

DNA of the CDR3: TGTGCCAGCAGTTCGTCTGAGACTAGCGGGATGACAACTAGCACAGATACGCAGTATTTT. It specifies CASSSSETSGMTTSTDTQYF. The chain joins TRBV27 to TRBJ2-3; 11 positions match TRBD2. Trimming removed 4 bases from V and 0 bases from J; junction bases left unmatched: 15. CDR3 length: 20 amino acids. CDR1 is MNHEY, CDR2 SMNVEV, per germline (reference sequence).

This clone was counted a few times. This chain uses TRBV6-5 with TRBJ2-5, with D possibly being TRBD2 (5 bases). This CDR3 is built from 12 residues. The ends were cut back, 5 bases at V and 10 bases at J, with 14 bases in the middle. Per germline, CDR1 MNHEY and CDR2 SVGAGI. DNA for the CDR3: TGTGCCAGCAGTCCGGAGACGGACTTCCAGTACTTC. It encodes CASSPETDFQYF.

The chain recombines TRBV5-1 with TRBJ1-1, with 7 nucleotides matching TRBD1. The CDR3 consists of 15 residues. The germline gives CDR1 SGHRS, CDR2 YFSETQ. J gave up 4 bases and V 4 bases, and 10 bases lay outside the gene matches. The CDR3 sequence: CASSPKPAGGTEAFF. As DNA, the CDR3 is TGCGCCAGCAGCCCCAAACCGGCAGGGGGCACTGAAGCTTTCTTT.

The genes are TRBV19 and TRBJ1-5; D call uncertain. Trimming removed 4 bases from V and 11 bases from J, with 9 bases in between. The CDR3 consists of 11 residues. CDR1 LNHDA and CDR2 SQIVND come from the germline V gene (reference sequence). CDR3 in DNA: TGTGCCAGTAGTACGGGAATGGCCCAGCATTTT. It specifies CASSTGMAQHF.

The DNA for the CDR3 is TGTGCCAGCAGTTCCCCGCAGGCGCAGTTCTTC. Translating it yields CASSSPQAQFF. The genes are TRBV6-5 and TRBJ2-1; D remains unclear. This CDR3 has 11 residues. The germline V gene has CDR1 MNHEY and CDR2 SVGAGI. Trimming took 4 bases from V and 12 from J, leaving 10 bases between them.

CDR3 residues: CASGGGVGYTF. The CDR3 DNA follows: TGTGCCAGCGGAGGAGGCGTTGGCTACACCTTC. The chain joins TRBV25-1 to TRBJ1-2; D unresolved. Germline CDR1 is MGHDK and CDR2 is SYGVNS. The CDR3 is 11 amino acids. V was clipped by 8 bases and J by 7 bases, with 11 bases between them.

This chain links TRBV6-1 with TRBJ2-2; no definite D call. V gave up 4 bases and J gave up 4 bases, with 10 bases separating them. This CDR3 is 14 amino acids long. Per the germline V gene, CDR1 is MNHNS and CDR2 is SASEGT. The CDR3: CASSAEQFTGELFF. The CDR3 DNA reads as TGTGCCAGCAGTGCCGAGCAATTCACCGGGGAGCTGTTTTTT.